This TCR beta chain stems from a study of blood T cell repertoires in COVID-19. Study context: Some COVID-19 samples were acute and others convalescent; all came from the United States, Italy and Spain. PBMCs, B-cell-depleted T cells, or T cells were the source of the cDNA or gDNA that made up the material.

This CDR3 comprises 15 residues. Trimming left V 3 bases short and J 4 bases short, with 14 bases between. Germline values: CDR1 SGHDT, CDR2 YYEEEE. The method was immunoSEQ multiplex PCR; TCRdb's version includes in-frame clones alone and lacks a portion of them. Of approximately 100,000 clones in the sample, 84% were seen once. This chain connects TRBV5-6 to TRBJ1-5, with D possibly TRBD1 on 5 matching bases. Source material: peripheral blood. The source of this sequence is a human donor in a cohort sampled during active COVID-19. The CDR3 here is CASSWGGRINQPQHF. The DNA of the CDR3 is TGTGCCAGCAGCTGGGGCGGCCGTATAAATCAGCCCCAGCATTTT.